Given below is one T cell receptor beta chain in context. The data originate from a study of blood T cell repertoires in COVID-19. About the research overall: Sites in the United States, Italy and Spain provided acute and convalescent COVID-19 samples. From T cells, B-cell-depleted T cells, or PBMCs came the material, which was cDNA or gDNA.

Original handling: Estimates of nucleated cell counts were drawn from the amplification of reference gene primers. Generated by immunoSEQ multiplex PCR, the TCRdb table keeps only in-frame clones and is missing some. That table is the source of V, J and clone size, and D and trimming were worked out from the DNA. The sample includes some 300,000 clones, 85% to 90% seen only once; the top ten take over 3.5%. V gave up 7 bases and J gave up 5 bases, with 15 bases separating them. In germline, CDR1 is MGHDK, CDR2 SYGVNS. This CDR3 is built from 13 residues. Cohort allocation depended upon clinical history that participants reported.

This TCR derives from a young woman with acute COVID-19. The chain carries TRBV25-1 and TRBJ2-7, with D perhaps matching TRBD2 (5 bases). The specimen sequenced was PBMCs or T cells enriched from blood (not recorded which). CDR3 region: CASTPLRGHEQYF. In DNA form, the CDR3 reads TGTGCCAGCACCCCCTTACGGGGTCACGAGCAGTACTTC.